One sample yielded the 24 T cell receptor beta chains listed below, sequenced in a study of blood T cell repertoires in COVID-19. Clones were read by immunoSEQ multiplex PCR, and TCRdb kept only the in-frame ones, dropping some. Seen here are under 200,000 clones, 79% observed once, and the top ten hold roughly 8%. Sequenced: peripheral blood. The receptor set was obtained from a woman aged 55-69 years with COVID-19, enrolled during active disease.

The chain is built from TRBV6-5 and TRBJ1-3, with unresolved D. V was clipped by 3 bases and J by 7 bases, with 4 bases between them. This CDR3 spans 11 amino acids. Per germline, CDR1 MNHEY and CDR2 SVGAGI. This CDR3 is CASSYMNTIYF. The DNA for the CDR3 is TGTGCCAGCAGTTATATGAACACCATATATTTT.

The rearrangement uses TRBV19 and TRBJ2-3, with a possible D match to TRBD2 (5 bases). CDR3 length equals 19 residues. The V gene lost 1 base and the J gene lost 7 bases, with 27 bases spanning the gap. Per the germline V gene, CDR1 is LNHDA and CDR2 is SQIVND (reference sequence). The CDR3: CASSIGRMRAGRARNTQYF. The CDR3 nucleotides are TGTGCCAGTAGTATAGGCCGCATGAGGGCAGGTCGGGCACGGAATACGCAGTATTTT.

The J gene is TRBJ2-1, the V gene TRBV19; 10 bases fit TRBD2. After removal of 6 bases from V and 13 bases from J, the junction contained 6 bases not matched to a gene. Germline V gene data show CDR1 as LNHDA and CDR2 as SQIVND (reference sequence). This CDR3 is 12 amino acids long. CDR3 amino acids: CASSPGLAVQFF. The CDR3 bases are TGTGCCAGTAGCCCCGGACTAGCGGTTCAGTTCTTC.

The V gene is TRBV9, the J gene TRBJ2-2, with TRBD1 matching over 10 bases. The CDR3 extends over 15 amino acids. V lost 4 bases to trimming and J lost 4 bases; unmatched junction nucleotides: 4. Germline V gives CDR1 SGDLS, CDR2 YYNGEE. The CDR3 loop is CASSTGTGVTGELFF. The DNA for the CDR3 is TGTGCCAGCAGCACCGGGACAGGGGTCACCGGGGAGCTGTTTTTT.

The genes are TRBV15 and TRBJ2-6, with D possibly being TRBD1 (5 bases). V was clipped by 0 bases and J by 2 bases, with 17 bases between them. CDR3 size: 19 residues. Germline V lookup: CDR1 LNHNV, CDR2 YYDKDF (reference sequence). The CDR3: CATSRDPPGLSPGANVLTF. CDR3 DNA: TGTGCCACCAGCAGAGATCCTCCAGGGCTGTCTCCTGGGGCCAACGTCCTGACTTTC.

The chain links TRBV7-3 to TRBJ1-1; 8 nucleotides align to TRBD1. The germline V gene has CDR1 SGHTA and CDR2 FQGTGA. The V segment lost 5 bases and the J segment 1 base; nucleotides outside the gene matches: 6. The CDR3 totals 15 residues. CDR3 residues: CASSITGGGNTEAFF. The CDR3 coding sequence is TGTGCCAGCAGCATCACAGGGGGTGGGAACACTGAAGCTTTCTTT.

The CDR3 protein is CASSTYGTSQGTDTQYF. The CDR3 DNA sequence: TGTGCCAGCAGCACCTATGGGACTAGCCAAGGCACAGATACGCAGTATTTT. V gene TRBV7-9 combines with J gene TRBJ2-3, with TRBD2 matching 9 bases. Losses at the gene ends were 5 bases for V and 1 base for J; bases not matched to a gene: 10. Looked up from germline, CDR1 is SEHNR and CDR2 is FQNEAQ (reference sequence). The CDR3 is 17 residues long.

This clone was seen more than once but under ten times. The chain joins TRBV6-5 to TRBJ1-2; D is unresolved. The CDR3 totals 12 residues. Germline loops: CDR1 MNHEY, CDR2 SVGAGI. Trimming removed 4 bases at V and 1 base at J, with 4 bases between. CDR3 nucleotide sequence: TGTGCCAGCAGTTCCTTTAACTATGGCTACACCTTC. The encoded protein is CASSSFNYGYTF.

The chain recombines TRBV28 with TRBJ1-5; tentative D call: TRBD1 (5 bases). Trimming cost V 5 bases and J 7 bases, with 18 bases left between them. CDR3 length equals 15 residues. Germline CDR1 and CDR2: MDHEN and SYDVKM. The CDR3 spells CASSSRGGAGQPQHF. The CDR3 nucleotides are TGTGCCAGCAGTAGCCGCGGCGGGGCAGGACAGCCCCAGCATTTT. Together with reference TRBV28 and TRBJ1-5, the CDR3 gives the full variable domain: DVKVTQSSRYLVKRTGEKVFLECVQDMDHENMFWYRQDPGLGLRLIYFSYDVKMKEKGDIPEGYSVSREKKERFSLILESASTNQTSMYLCASSSRGGAGQPQHFGDGTRLSIL.

This chain connects TRBV3-1 (or the pseudogene TRBV3-2) to TRBJ2-3; TRBD2 aligns across 12 bases. The V segment lost 6 bases and the J segment 1 base; nucleotides outside the gene matches: 8. CDR1 and CDR2 (germline): LGHDT, YNNKEL (reference sequence). The CDR3 has 17 residues. The CDR3 DNA reads TGTGCCAGCAGTTTGACTAGCGGGAGAGTCGGCACAGATACGCAGTATTTT. Amino acid sequence: CASSLTSGRVGTDTQYF.

The chain links TRBV10-3 to TRBJ1-2, with 8 bases identical to TRBD1. The germline gives CDR1 ENHRY, CDR2 SYGVKD. V was clipped by 4 bases and J by 4 bases; unmatched bases: 2. CDR3 length: 13 amino acids. This chain's CDR3 is CAISGDRSYGYTF. CDR3 DNA sequence: TGTGCCATCAGTGGGGACAGGTCCTATGGCTACACCTTC.

The chain is built from TRBV6-6 and TRBJ2-3, with TRBD1 as a possible D gene (6 bases). V shed 6 bases and J shed 1 base, with 14 bases lying between them. Germline V gives CDR1 MNHNY, CDR2 SVGAGI (reference sequence). The CDR3 extends over 15 amino acids. The DNA of the CDR3 is TGTGCCAGCAGCCCTTCAGGGGCACGCACAGATACGCAGTATTTT. Protein: CASSPSGARTDTQYF.

The rearrangement uses TRBV19 and TRBJ2-1; maybe TRBD2 (5 bases). The V gene lost 4 bases and the J gene lost 1 base, with 14 bases spanning the gap. There are 16 residues in the CDR3. Germline V gene sequence: CDR1 LNHDA, CDR2 SQIVND (reference sequence). DNA for the CDR3: TGTGCCAGTAGTACCGGACTCACGGTGTCCTACAATGAGCAGTTCTTC. Translated: CASSTGLTVSYNEQFF.

V gene TRBV4-1 combines with J gene TRBJ2-3; 9 bases map to TRBD2. Germline-derived CDR1 and CDR2 are MGHRA and YSYEKL. Germline trimming cut 3 bases from V and 5 bases from J; bases unmatched to any gene: 12. CDR3 length: 17 amino acids. The CDR3 coding sequence is TGCGCCAGCAGCCAGGGACTTAGCGGGAGCGTAAGAGATACGCAGTATTTT. Translated: CASSQGLSGSVRDTQYF.

The rearrangement uses TRBV5-1 and TRBJ2-7, with 9 bases lining up with TRBD1. There are 15 residues in the CDR3. Germline trimming cut 5 bases from V and 3 bases from J; bases unmatched to any gene: 9. From germline, CDR1 is SGHRS and CDR2 YFSETQ. In DNA, the CDR3 is TGCGCCAGCAGGTCTCCGGGACAGGGTGACTACGAGCAGTACTTC. As protein: CASRSPGQGDYEQYF.

In this sample, this clone turned up many times. The chain recombines TRBV3-1 (or the pseudogene TRBV3-2) with TRBJ1-1, with D unclear. Germline loops: CDR1 LGHDT, CDR2 YNNKEL (reference sequence). V lost 0 bases and J 1 base, leaving 9 bases between the germline ends. CDR3 length: 15 amino acids. CDR3 sequence reads: CASSQEVTPNTEAFF. The CDR3 nucleotides read TGTGCCAGCAGCCAAGAGGTAACACCGAACACTGAAGCTTTCTTT.

The chain uses TRBV11-3 and TRBJ2-7; D unclear. The CDR3 is made up of 13 amino acids. Germline V gives CDR1 SGHNT, CDR2 YENEEA. Trimming shortened V by 5 bases and J by 2 bases, and 10 bases separated the two germline ends. The CDR3, as DNA: TGTGCCAGCAGCCCGGGTACTACCTACGAGCAGTACTTC. Encoded protein: CASSPGTTYEQYF. The whole variable domain, remainder taken from reference TRBV11-3 and TRBJ2-7, is EAGVVQSPRYKIIEKKQPVAFWCNPISGHNTLYWYLQNLGQGPELLIRYENEEAVDDSQLPKDRFSAERLKGVDSTLKIQPAELGDSAVYLCASSPGTTYEQYFGPGTRLTVT.

The chain employs TRBV6-5 and TRBJ1-2; TRBD1 agrees at 8 bases. Unmatched junction bases numbered 11, after V lost 7 bases and J lost 4 bases. The length of the CDR3 is 15 residues. Germline V lookup: CDR1 MNHEY, CDR2 SVGAGI. The CDR3 DNA sequence: TGTGCCAGCACCCTACGGGCAGGGGGCGTCTATGGCTACACCTTC. Amino acids: CASTLRAGGVYGYTF.

V is TRBV24-1 and J is TRBJ1-1, with 11 nucleotides matching TRBD1. V shed 7 bases, J shed 6 bases, and the junction held 6 bases outside the gene matches. The germline V gene has CDR1 KGHDR and CDR2 SFDVKD. The CDR3 sequence is 14 residues long. The CDR3 nucleotides read TGTGCCACCAGGGGACAGGGGGACGGCGCTGAAGCTTTCTTT. As protein: CATRGQGDGAEAFF.

The table lists this clone with a few counts. A read error may produce the germline difference seen at one junction end. The chain employs TRBV28 and TRBJ1-1; perhaps TRBD1 as D (5 bases). The CDR3 spans 11 residues. Germline V gives CDR1 MDHEN, CDR2 SYDVKM. CDR3: CASSLGRGVSF. The CDR3 bases are TGTGCCAGCAGTCTCGGGCGGGGGGTTTCCTTT.

This clone appeared a few times. This rearrangement joins TRBV5-4 to TRBJ2-5; TRBD2 aligns across 10 bases. This CDR3 region has 15 residues. The V and J ends lost 5 bases and 5 bases, in that order; junction bases with no gene match: 9. CDR1 is SGHNT, CDR2 YYREEE, per germline (reference sequence). The CDR3: CASSPLSGGRETQYF. For the CDR3, the DNA is TGTGCCAGCAGTCCTCTTAGCGGGGGGCGCGAGACCCAGTACTTC.

This chain links TRBV19 with TRBJ2-3; D may be TRBD1 (5 bases). The CDR3 consists of 15 residues. V was clipped by 6 bases and J by 4 bases, with 17 bases between them. Germline V gene lookup returns CDR1 LNHDA and CDR2 SQIVND (reference sequence). For the CDR3, the DNA is TGTGCCAGTAGCCCAGACCGGGTAGGGGCAGATACGCAGTATTTT. This gives the protein CASSPDRVGADTQYF.

The gene calls are TRBV2 and TRBJ1-5; 7 nucleotides match TRBD1. Looked up from germline, CDR1 is SNHLY and CDR2 is FYNNEI. The CDR3 loop spans 15 amino acids. Trimming cost V 6 bases and J 2 bases; bases outside gene matches: 7. CDR3: CASSQNRGGNQPQHF. CDR3 bases: TGTGCCAGCAGCCAAAACAGGGGTGGCAATCAGCCCCAGCATTTT. Complete variable domain (other parts from reference TRBV2 and TRBJ1-5): EPEVTQTPSHQVTQMGQEVILRCVPISNHLYFYWYRQILGQKVEFLVSFYNNEISEKSEIFDDQFSVERPDGSNFTLKIRSTKLEDSAMYFCASSQNRGGNQPQHFGDGTRLSIL.

The DNA of the CDR3 is TGTGCCAGCAGTGAATTTTCCTCGAGGGGGCTAGCGGGACATGGATCGCAGTTCTTC. Translation gives CASSEFSSRGLAGHGSQFF. The chain joins TRBV2 to TRBJ2-1; 9 positions match TRBD2. The CDR3 loop spans 19 amino acids. V gave up 2 bases and J gave up 12 bases; unmatched junction bases: 23. Germline lookup yields CDR1 SNHLY and CDR2 FYNNEI.